This TCR beta chain stems from a study of molecular identifiers for immune sequencing clone quantification (dated by TCRdb to between 2017 and 2018). A note on the overall study: For a replicate experiment, RNA from around 20,000 or 100,000 naive CD8 T cells was divided into five aliquots, of which four were sequenced. CD8 T cells were used in a methods study to benchmark molecular-identifier clustering-based TCR repertoire sequencing (MIDCIRS) and TCR RNA copy counting.

Via the germline V gene (reference sequence), CDR1 is LNHDA and CDR2 SQIVND. The CDR3 goes from the cysteine to the phenylalanine over 16 residues. This entry keeps only the CDR3 DNA: 48 bases, framed from base 1. The germline ends are 20 bases apart after V is trimmed by 7 bases and J by 5 bases. In this sample, this clonotype turned up a few times. Its cognate antigen has yet to be identified. No base quality values were provided; no much bigger clone lies one nucleotide off. Library preparation used PCR. The listed sequencing device is NextSeq 500. Preparation of bulk TCR libraries followed a previously described approach, with the TCR primers listed in Table S5. Purification of total RNA was performed with the Qiagen AllPrep DNA/RNA kit. Reads from multiple sequencing runs of the same library were pooled before analysis. The authors processed their data as follows. Reads were retained only if the reads had an exact TCR constant sequence, and the retained reads were trimmed to 150 nt and grouped according to their 12-nt molecular barcodes. Reads in each barcode group were sub-clustered using a 15% Levenshtein threshold, and a quality-weighted consensus sequence was built for each RNA molecule. Non-functional sequences were removed, as were lower-count sequences one edit away from another. Based on a fit of two negative binomial distributions, barcode sub-clusters having less than 20% of the maximum read count were discarded. TCRdb reprocessing: public reads trimmed at Q25 with fastp, clones called with MiXCR, in-frame beta chains kept. Each CDR3 protein gets just one entry, which takes the most common genes and DNA from the rows behind it. TCRdb's processing, not the study's, gives the V and J calls here. This sample gives hundreds of thousands of distinct CDR3 sequences in total; around 25% of them show up just once. The biggest ten clones account for approximately 0.75% of the sample.

Study-level results and caveats: Modeling gave approximately 3 recovered TCR RNA copies per cell versus 7.5 to 10 by digital PCR, implying approximately 30% capture efficiency. In CMV-specific effector cells, over 99% of molecules were held by clones above 20 RNA copies, whereas under 1% of molecules were held by such clones in naive cells. Highly expanded clone sizes could be underestimated because identical TCR molecules may share a barcode. Spiked-in Jurkat TCR RNA equal to a single cell's worth was reported to be detectable even within 1,200,000 naive CD8 T cells. The naive libraries included spiked-in Jurkat TCR RNA (approximately ten copies' worth), and this RNA is not part of the donor repertoire. When barcode sub-clustering was not used, chimeric consensus sequences inflated TCR diversity, with chimeras reaching as high as 47%.

Naive CD8 T cell libraries were made from approximately 20,000 to 1,000,000 sorted cells using 10%, 30% or 50% of purified RNA. On a BD FACSAria II, naive CD8 T cells were FACS-sorted as CD8+CD4-CCR7+CD45RA+ and collected into RLT Plus buffer. Ten to eleven TCR copies' worth of Jurkat RNA were spiked into roughly 18,000-1,000,000 naive CD8 T cell samples to test detection sensitivity. Enrichment of CD8 T cells was performed with RosetteSep CD8+ T Cell Enrichment Cocktail and Ficoll-Paque, after which ACK red cell lysis was carried out. The receptor's source is a human donor in good health. Some libraries in this study had Jurkat cell RNA spiked in. Source material: naive CD8+ T cells from blood, with Jurkat cell RNA spiked in. Taken with the paper, the label for cell subset or site translates to: FACS-sorted CD8+CD4-CCR7+CD45RA+ naive T cells. In this chain, TRBV19 is recombined with TRBJ2-2; the D gene is possibly TRBD2, with 5 bases matching. The DNA reads as follows: TGTGCCAGTATAAGCCCCCGAGGGCTAGGAACCGGGGAGCTGTTTTTT. Protein translation: CASISPRGLGTGELFF.